These T cell receptor beta chains were read from a single sample in a study of blood T cell repertoires in COVID-19. Method: immunoSEQ multiplex PCR; TCRdb's copy keeps in-frame clones and lacks some. The repertoire holds fewer than 400,000 clones, with around 87% as singletons. The sequenced material came from PBMCs or T cells enriched from blood (not recorded which). The receptors here all came from a woman in her forties or fifties who had recovered from COVID-19. Both conserved end residues are part of each CDR3. The D gene is left open where the match is weak. Only part of the rows carry a size: once, few, many, or a class if the clone is expanded.

>TRBD1|TRBV6-5|TRBJ2-2|.
CASKVGTGSTGELFF
>TRBD1|TRBV6-1|TRBJ2-2|.
CASRDRAHTGELFF
>TRBD1|TRBV7-8|TRBJ1-1|.
CASSHTGTGGVGAFF
>.|TRBV7-2|TRBJ2-7|.
CASSFSAGNSYEQYF
>TRBD1|TRBV18|TRBJ1-6|.
CASSTDRGRGGSPLHF
>.|TRBV28|TRBJ1-5|.
CASSSPTVINQPQHF
>TRBD2|TRBV15|TRBJ2-2|.
CATSRSGGAGGELFF
>.|TRBV18|TRBJ1-1|.
CASSPQGPNTEAFF
>.|TRBV6-5|TRBJ2-4|.
CASWGRLGNIQYF
>TRBD1|TRBV19|TRBJ2-7|.
CASSTSPGTGYYEQYF
>.|TRBV4-3|TRBJ1-5|.
CASSQTFSRVGQPQHF
>.|TRBV7-2|TRBJ1-2|.
CASLPQRGNYGYTF
>.|TRBV5-8|TRBJ1-2|.
CASSLYLTVTRKWDGYTF
>TRBD2|TRBV24-1|TRBJ2-1|.
CATSASGGPYNEQFF
>TRBD1|TRBV10-3|TRBJ1-1|.
CAISSRTGTNTEAFF
>.|TRBV3-1/TRBV3-2|TRBJ1-5|.
CASSQAGNQPQHF
>.|TRBV18|TRBJ2-5|.
CASSPPEGRQETQYF
>.|TRBV28|TRBJ1-2|.
CASQLPTNYGYTF
>.|TRBV7-2|TRBJ1-2|.
CASSLAVTGTTNYGYTF
>TRBD2|TRBV4-1|TRBJ2-1|.
CASSRTLAGGPNEQFF
>.|TRBV21-1|TRBJ1-5|once
CASSKVSGQPQHF
>.|TRBV3-1/TRBV3-2|TRBJ2-7|.
CASSQDHATYEQYF
>TRBD1|TRBV18|TRBJ1-1|.
CASSPWDRVMNTEAFF
>.|TRBV2|TRBJ2-5|.
CASSVMGASQETQYF
>.|TRBV5-1|TRBJ1-1|.
CASSLGSGTQNTEAFF
>.|TRBV27|TRBJ2-7|.
CASRWGERGEQYF
>TRBD1|TRBV5-1|TRBJ1-1|.
CASSSTGRRTEAFF
>.|TRBV7-3|TRBJ1-1|.
CASSLSRPSGNTEAFF
>.|TRBV9|TRBJ2-3|.
CASSVGGGQITDTQYF
>TRBD1|TRBV4-3|TRBJ1-1|.
CASRGRQGLYTEAFF
>.|TRBV30|TRBJ2-4|few
CAWSVLGGIAKNIQYF
>.|TRBV18|TRBJ2-1|.
CASSPGGWGQNNEQFF
>.|TRBV7-9|TRBJ1-2|.
CASSDEDRASTF
>.|TRBV3-1/TRBV3-2|TRBJ1-2|once
CASSQDSGMAAKAF
>TRBD1|TRBV2|TRBJ1-1|few
CASRTGQGLGTEAFF
>TRBD1|TRBV4-2|TRBJ2-7|.
CASSPGTVYEQYF
>TRBD1|TRBV7-9|TRBJ2-7|.
CASSTDRAISYEQYF
>.|TRBV6-2/TRBV6-3|TRBJ1-5|.
CASSYLVRDYNQPQHF
>.|TRBV25-1|TRBJ2-1|.
CASTDHSSYNEQFF